This T cell receptor (beta chain) was identified in a study of PD-1 blockade in mismatch repair-deficient tumors. Study information: Patients had more than ten mismatch repair-deficient cancer types, all previously treated and progressing. Study-wide findings and caveats: Rapid post-treatment expansion, then contraction, generally preceding radiologic response, marked tumor-resident clones.

Profiled with immunoSEQ multiplex PCR; TCRdb holds only in-frame clones, not every one. This sample has roughly 80,000 clones, with 65% to 85% found just once. The V gene end was trimmed by 6 bases and the J gene end by 8 bases; junction bases not matched to a gene: 6. This CDR3 is built from 12 residues. Germline V gene lookup returns CDR1 LGHNT and CDR2 FRNRAP. Note on this clone: Its antigen is still unknown.

Mismatch repair deficiency was confirmed in all patients, by PCR or immunohistochemistry. Three pembrolizumab responders had their TCRs sequenced. The V call is TRBV12-5, the J call TRBJ1-2; 7 positions match TRBD1. This receptor was identified in an adult with mismatch repair-deficient cancer. Sequenced here: peripheral blood, sampled 12 weeks after starting pembrolizumab. The CDR3 loop is CASGWDSIGYTF. CDR3 sequence (DNA): TGTGCTAGTGGATGGGACAGTATAGGCTACACCTTC.